This T cell receptor beta chain was sequenced during a study of vaccination effects on CD4 cells after COVID-19. Study-wide findings and caveats: Clones of infection and vaccine origin contracted markedly late after vaccination. Relatively few convalescent patients took part in the study, which had no early post-infection timepoints. Common cold coronavirus cross-reactivity was shown by only 1 of 255 vaccine-induced clones in healthy vaccinees.

Prior to sequencing, the ViraFEST assay stimulated PBMC with viral peptide pools, which expanded the antigen-specific CD4+ T cells. The authors isolated CD4+ T cells after around nine days of culture. Among the vaccine recipients, none had a prior SARS-CoV-2 infection, and nucleocapsid antibodies were negative. For each well, 2 million to 2.5 million PBMC were cultured with 8 to 10 IU/ml IL-2 and about 9.9 ug/ml peptides. Data came from immunoSEQ multiplex PCR; TCRdb stores just in-frame clones and leaves some out. The sample yields approximately 50,000 clones, approximately 75% seen once. Notes on this clone: Its antigen is currently unknown.

The CDR3 covers 15 residues. Trimming pared 4 bases from V and 5 bases from J, leaving 15 bases between. Germline CDR1 and CDR2: SEHNR and FQNEAQ (reference sequence). The chain combines TRBV7-9 with TRBJ2-1, with no clear D. This receptor was identified in a human donor who received a COVID-19 vaccine. The material was CD4+ T cells from PBMCs cultured with HCoV-OC43 spike peptides, obtained before COVID-19 vaccination. Indicated subset: HCoV-OC43 spike overlapping peptide pool stimulation. DNA for the CDR3: TGTGCCAGCAGCTCCACGGGCTGGGTGAACAATGAGCAGTTCTTC. It codes for CASSSTGWVNNEQFF.